This T cell receptor beta chain appears in the sequencing data of a study of blood T cell repertoires in COVID-19. Across the study: COVID-19 samples from acute and convalescent phases originated in the United States, Italy and Spain. From T cells, B-cell-depleted T cells, or PBMCs came the material, which was cDNA or gDNA.

Methods used by the authors: Amplification of reference gene primers provided the estimated nucleated cell counts. Clones were read by immunoSEQ multiplex PCR, and TCRdb kept only the in-frame ones, dropping some. That table is the source of V, J and clone size, and D and trimming were worked out from the DNA. Among around 100,000 clones listed, about 89% were seen once. Trimming stripped 4 bases from V and 2 bases from J, with 17 bases between. CDR3 length equals 15 residues. Germline CDR1 reads SQVTM; CDR2 reads ANQGSEA. The sample consisted of peripheral blood. J is TRBJ2-5 and V is TRBV29-1, with a possible D match to TRBD2 (5 bases). The receptor comes from a human donor in a cohort sampled during active COVID-19. The CDR3 nucleotides read TGCAGCGTTGCGCGTGGTTTCAGGACTCAAGAGACCCAGTACTTC. This codes for CSVARGFRTQETQYF.